This T cell receptor (beta chain) originates from a study of blood T cell repertoires in COVID-19. Study details: Whether acute or convalescent, the COVID-19 samples came from the United States, Italy and Spain. Sample material is recorded as cDNA or gDNA derived from T cells, B-cell-depleted T cells, or PBMCs.

Clones were read by immunoSEQ multiplex PCR, and TCRdb kept only the in-frame ones, dropping some. The sample includes 250,000 or so clones, 75% to 90% of them seen just once. The CDR3 has 11 amino acids. V was cut by 4 bases and J by 2 bases, with 4 bases left in between. In germline, CDR1 is SGHDT, CDR2 YYEEEE. V and J are TRBV5-6 and TRBJ2-7; D is unclear. This TCR derives from a woman aged 30 to 39 with active or convalescent COVID-19. Material for sequencing was peripheral blood. CDR3 in amino acids: CASSRAYEQYF. The CDR3 DNA reads TGTGCCAGCAGCCGCGCCTACGAGCAGTACTTC.